These 29 T cell receptor beta chains were all obtained from the same sample, sequenced in a study of early T cells in non-severe SARS-CoV-2 infection. TCRdb fed the 5' RACE reads into MiXCR, producing one record per CDR3 protein. The repertoire holds 49,000 or so distinct CDR3 sequences, with about 6.3% as singletons. The sequences come from whole blood, collected at baseline. Receptor source: an adult who was a healthcare worker with PCR-confirmed SARS-CoV-2 infection or an uninfected control (not recorded which).

This clonotype appeared a few times. The chain couples TRBV4-3 to TRBJ1-1; 7 bases are shared with TRBD1. Losses at the gene ends were 4 bases for V and 4 bases for J; bases not matched to a gene: 3. Germline CDR1 is LGHNA and CDR2 is YSLEER. The length of the CDR3 is 13 residues. CDR3 nucleotides: TGCGCCAGCAGCCGGGCAGGGGGCACTGAAGCTTTCTTT. This encodes CASSRAGGTEAFF.

This clonotype has just a few counts. The chain joins TRBV5-8 to TRBJ2-3; 7 positions agree with TRBD2. Germline V gene data show CDR1 as SGHTS and CDR2 as YDEGEE. V shed 1 base, J shed 4 bases, and the junction held 9 bases outside the gene matches. The CDR3 runs to 16 residues. The CDR3 region has the DNA TGTGCCAGCAGCTTGCCCCCTGGCGGGGGTCCAGATACGCAGTATTTT. Its protein product is CASSLPPGGGPDTQYF.

The chain links TRBV20-1 to TRBJ2-5; TRBD2 agrees at 8 bases. The CDR3 loop spans 13 amino acids. Germline V gene sequence: CDR1 DFQATT, CDR2 SNEGSKA (reference sequence). V lost 6 bases to trimming and J lost 3 bases; unmatched junction nucleotides: 6. CDR3: CSAPPAGEETQYF. The CDR3 DNA follows: TGCAGTGCCCCCCCAGCGGGGGAAGAGACCCAGTACTTC.

CDR3 nucleotides: TGTGCCAGCAGCCTGGACAGTGAAGCTTTCTTT. Its translation: CASSLDSEAFF. V is TRBV6-2 or TRBV6-3 and J is TRBJ1-1; D possibly corresponds to TRBD1 (6 bases). V was trimmed by 6 bases and J by 7 bases, leaving 9 bases between them. Germline loops: CDR1 MNHEY, CDR2 SVGEGT. The CDR3 has 11 amino acids.

Remarks on this clonotype: A much more abundant neighbour one base away suggests this may be a read error. V usage is TRBV20-1 and J usage is TRBJ1-6, with 8 bases fitting TRBD1. This CDR3 is built from 13 residues. CDR1 and CDR2 (germline): DFQATT, SNEGSKA (reference sequence). CDR3 amino acids: CSARQGAGSPLDF. DNA for the CDR3: TGCAGTGCTAGACAGGGGGCCGGTTCACCCCTCGACTTT.

This clonotype was seen repeatedly, ten times or more. This rearrangement joins TRBV20-1 to TRBJ1-6, with 8 positions matching TRBD1. This CDR3 has 13 amino acids. V shed 2 bases and J 9 bases; nucleotides not matched to a gene: 3. Per germline, CDR1 DFQATT and CDR2 SNEGSKA (reference sequence). The CDR3 is CSARQGAGSPLHF. The CDR3, as DNA: TGCAGTGCTAGACAGGGGGCCGGTTCACCCCTCCACTTT.

The chain has TRBV7-6 and TRBJ2-1, with TRBD2 matching 9 bases. This CDR3 comprises 15 residues. The junction had 3 bases not matched to a gene; V was cut back by 2 bases and J by 4 bases. Germline CDR1 SGHVS, CDR2 FNYEAQ. In DNA, the CDR3 is TGTGCCAGCAGCTTAAGCGGGGGGCCATACAATGAGCAGTTCTTC. It specifies CASSLSGGPYNEQFF. Combining the CDR3 with reference TRBV7-6 and TRBJ2-1 gives the whole variable domain GAGVSQSPRYKVTKRGQDVALRCDPISGHVSLYWYRQALGQGPEFLTYFNYEAQQDKSGLPNDRFSAERPEGSISTLTIQRTEQRDSAMYRCASSLSGGPYNEQFFGPGTRLTVL.

This clonotype has only a few counts. This chain joins TRBV20-1 and TRBJ2-7; possible D gene TRBD1, 5 bases. The V end lost 1 base, the J end lost 6 bases, and 16 bases lay between the germline ends. Germline V gives CDR1 DFQATT, CDR2 SNEGSKA (reference sequence). The CDR3 is 14 residues long. CDR3 residues: CSARVQGQFGEQYF. CDR3 DNA sequence: TGCAGTGCTAGAGTGCAGGGTCAGTTTGGCGAGCAGTACTTC.

Many counts were recorded for this clonotype. The rearrangement joins TRBV19 to TRBJ2-6; no reliable D call. Deletions cut 9 bases from V and 2 bases from J, with 8 bases between. Germline V gene data show CDR1 as LNHDA and CDR2 as SQIVND (reference sequence). The CDR3 extends over 13 amino acids. The CDR3 sequence: CASSSTGANVLTF. The CDR3 region has the DNA TGTGCCAGCTCTTCGACTGGGGCCAACGTCCTGACTTTC.

This clonotype has at least ten counts. This chain connects TRBV7-2 to TRBJ2-3, with 7 bases fitting TRBD2. V dropped 2 bases and J dropped 2; count of bases not matched to a gene: 4. There are 15 residues in the CDR3. CDR1 and CDR2 from the germline V gene are SGHTA and FQGNSA. CDR3 in amino acids: CASSLQAGPTDTQYF. The CDR3 DNA reads as TGTGCCAGCAGCTTACAAGCGGGGCCCACAGATACGCAGTATTTT.

There are many counts of this clonotype. The V and J genes are TRBV5-1 and TRBJ2-3, with D possibly TRBD2 on 5 matching bases. The V gene lost 6 bases and the J gene lost 5 bases, with 16 bases spanning the gap. This CDR3 is built from 14 residues. Germline assignment: CDR1 SGHRS and CDR2 YFSETQ. Here the CDR3 DNA reads TGCGCCAGCACCCCGGGCGGAGGAGGAGATACGCAGTATTTT. Its translation is CASTPGGGGDTQYF.

This clonotype was detected many times. The gene calls are TRBV23-1 and TRBJ2-3; 8 nucleotides line up with TRBD2. TRBV23-1 is classed as an ORF, of uncertain function. The CDR3 has 17 amino acids. V trimming: 0 bases; J trimming: 2 bases; junction bases outside the gene matches: 7. In DNA form, the CDR3 reads TGCGCCAGCAGTCAATCGACGGCGGGGGGATCCACAGATACGCAGTATTTT. Protein: CASSQSTAGGSTDTQYF.

This clonotype was seen at least ten times. The chain has TRBV11-2 and TRBJ2-3, with 9 bases matching TRBD1. CDR1 SGHAT and CDR2 FQNNGV come from the germline V gene. The CDR3 extends over 15 amino acids. The ends lost 4 bases at V and 4 bases at J; junction bases unmatched: 6. This chain's CDR3 is CASSYGDREADTQYF. CDR3 nucleotide sequence: TGTGCCAGCAGCTACGGGGACAGGGAGGCAGATACGCAGTATTTT.

The table lists this clonotype with a few counts. The CDR3 DNA follows: TGTGCCAGCTCACCACTGTCCGGGACAGGCGTCCAAGAGACCCAGTACTTC. Encoded protein: CASSPLSGTGVQETQYF. The J gene is TRBJ2-5, the V gene TRBV18, with 8 nucleotides matching TRBD1. J gave up 1 base and V 1 base, and 8 bases lay outside the gene matches. This CDR3 has 17 residues. CDR1 and CDR2 from the germline V gene are KGHSH and LQKENI.

This clonotype was picked up a small number of times. The chain couples TRBV5-1 to TRBJ2-7; D might be TRBD2 (7 bases). V lost 3 bases to trimming and J lost 2 bases, with 12 bases between them. Germline V gene data show CDR1 as SGHRS and CDR2 as YFSETQ. The CDR3 spans 14 residues. The CDR3 reads CASSSGGPPYEQYF. The DNA of the CDR3 is TGCGCCAGCAGCTCCGGGGGGCCCCCCTACGAGCAGTACTTC.

This clonotype was seen at least ten times. The chain carries TRBV6-6 and TRBJ1-6, with 8 bases that match TRBD1. Per germline, CDR1 MNHNY and CDR2 SVGAGI (reference sequence). Unmatched junction bases numbered 12, after V lost 7 bases and J lost 10 bases. The CDR3 runs 15 residues. The CDR3 nucleotides read TGTGCCAGCACTTCGCCGGGACAGGTCAGCTCACCCCTCCACTTT. Amino acids: CASTSPGQVSSPLHF.

This clonotype was observed a few times. The J gene is TRBJ1-5, the V gene TRBV7-9; 7 bases are a match to TRBD1. The germline V gene has CDR1 SEHNR and CDR2 FQNEAQ (reference sequence). The CDR3 is made up of 15 amino acids. With 4 bases clipped from V and 1 base from J, the junction kept 4 bases outside the gene matches. In nucleotides, the CDR3 is TGTGCCAGCAGCTCGACGACAGGGAGCAATCAGCCCCAGCATTTT. Amino acids: CASSSTTGSNQPQHF. Drawing the rest from reference TRBV7-9 and TRBJ1-5, the complete variable domain is DTGVSQNPRHKITKRGQNVTFRCDPISEHNRLYWYRQTLGQGPEFLTYFQNEAQLEKSRLLSDRFSAERPKGSFSTLEIQRTEQGDSAMYLCASSSTTGSNQPQHFGDGTRLSIL.

This clonotype was found many times. V is TRBV6-5 and J is TRBJ1-2; TRBD1 is a possible D gene (6 bases). V dropped 6 bases and J dropped 8 bases, with 16 bases sitting between them. CDR3 length: 13 residues. Per the germline V gene, CDR1 is MNHEY and CDR2 is SVGAGI. The CDR3 region is CASSPRGRGGYTF. DNA of the CDR3: TGTGCCAGCAGCCCACGGGGGCGGGGAGGCTACACCTTC.

This clonotype has a handful of counts. V gene TRBV7-8 combines with J gene TRBJ2-5; D call uncertain. The CDR3 runs 13 residues. V lost 1 base and J lost 5, with 8 bases in between. Germline CDR1 reads SGHVS; CDR2 reads FQNEAQ. CDR3: CASSLVAFETQYF. In DNA, the CDR3 is TGTGCCAGCAGCTTAGTTGCTTTCGAGACCCAGTACTTC.

This clonotype came up many times. The gene calls are TRBV7-2 and TRBJ1-1; TRBD1 might be the D (5 bases). In germline, CDR1 is SGHTA, CDR2 FQGNSA. V was pared by 3 bases and J by 6 bases, with 11 bases between. This CDR3 has 13 amino acids. CDR3 coding DNA: TGTGCCAGCAGCTTGGTCTGGGGCGCTGAAGCTTTCTTT. Protein product: CASSLVWGAEAFF.

This clonotype was recorded at least ten times. The chain combines TRBV27 with TRBJ2-1, with D unresolved. The CDR3 sequence is 13 residues long. The V end lost 7 bases, the J end lost 4 bases, and 11 bases lay between the germline ends. Germline CDR1 is MNHEY and CDR2 is SMNVEV (reference sequence). CDR3 nucleotide sequence: TGTGCCAGCACCCGGACGGAGTACAATGAGCAGTTCTTC. It is translated as CASTRTEYNEQFF.

At least ten counts were recorded for this clonotype. The chain combines TRBV7-9 with TRBJ1-2; D might be TRBD1 (6 bases). The V end lost 4 bases, the J end lost 1 base, and 7 bases lay between the germline ends. The CDR3 is 13 amino acids. Germline CDR1 is SEHNR and CDR2 is FQNEAQ (reference sequence). CDR3 amino acids: CASSSDSNYGYTF. The CDR3 DNA reads as TGTGCCAGCAGCTCGGACAGTAACTATGGCTACACCTTC.

This clonotype was recorded at least ten times. The J gene is TRBJ2-1, the V gene TRBV11-2; a possible D gene is TRBD1 (6 bases). V lost 2 bases, J lost 7 bases, and 12 bases lay in between. The CDR3 is 14 residues long. Germline CDR1 reads SGHAT; CDR2 reads FQNNGV. The DNA of the CDR3 is TGTGCCAGCAGCTTAATAAACAGGGAGAATGAGCAGTTCTTC. It translates to CASSLINRENEQFF.

This chain links TRBV6-1 with TRBJ1-1; 7 nucleotides match TRBD1. The CDR3 length is 15 residues. Germline CDR1 reads MNHNS; CDR2 reads SASEGT. Germline trimming cut 8 bases from V and 5 bases from J; bases unmatched to any gene: 14. This chain's CDR3 is CASCGDRTWGTEAFF. DNA of the CDR3: TGTGCCAGCTGCGGGGACAGAACCTGGGGAACTGAAGCTTTCTTT.

In this sample, this clonotype turned up many times. The chain carries TRBV9 and TRBJ1-2; TRBD1 agrees at 9 bases. The CDR3 is 13 residues long. Germline V gene sequence: CDR1 SGDLS, CDR2 YYNGEE. V lost 4 bases and J lost 6; bases outside the gene matches: 4. In DNA form, the CDR3 reads TGTGCCAGCAGCCTGGACAGGGGAAATGGCTACACCTTC. It is translated as CASSLDRGNGYTF.

On this clonotype itself: Being one base from a much bigger clone, this may be a read error. The chain couples TRBV19 to TRBJ2-7; D is possibly TRBD2 (5 bases). Looked up from germline, CDR1 is LNHDA and CDR2 is SQIVND (reference sequence). CDR3 size: 14 residues. V was trimmed by 5 bases and J by 7 bases, leaving 18 bases between them. This chain's CDR3 is CASSADCVKWEQYF. DNA for the CDR3: TGTGCCAGTAGTGCGGACTGCGTTAAGTGGGAGCAGTACTTC.

The chain uses TRBV15 and TRBJ1-4; 9 bases agree with TRBD1. Germline values: CDR1 LNHNV, CDR2 YYDKDF (reference sequence). The CDR3 runs to 14 residues. The J segment lost 6 bases and the V segment lost 3 bases, leaving 2 bases of the junction unmatched. CDR3 in DNA: TGTGCCACCAGCAGGGACAGGGGTGATGAAAAACTGTTTTTT. Encoded protein: CATSRDRGDEKLFF.

There are many counts of this clonotype. The genes are TRBV7-2 and TRBJ1-2; TRBD1 might be the D (5 bases). The germline V gene encodes CDR1 SGHTA and CDR2 FQGNSA. The ends were cut back, 0 bases at V and 3 bases at J, with 8 bases in the middle. The CDR3 spans 14 residues. CDR3 sequence reads: CASSLALGDYGYTF. The CDR3 DNA follows: TGTGCCAGCAGCTTAGCATTAGGGGACTATGGCTACACCTTC.

This clonotype was counted only a few times. The chain has TRBV2 and TRBJ2-3; possible D gene TRBD1, 6 bases. The CDR3 consists of 14 residues. Germline CDR1 is SNHLY and CDR2 is FYNNEI. V was clipped by 7 bases and J by 0 bases, with 11 bases between them. CDR3 in DNA: TGTGCCAGCATCTGGGACATTAGCACAGATACGCAGTATTTT. The encoded protein is CASIWDISTDTQYF.